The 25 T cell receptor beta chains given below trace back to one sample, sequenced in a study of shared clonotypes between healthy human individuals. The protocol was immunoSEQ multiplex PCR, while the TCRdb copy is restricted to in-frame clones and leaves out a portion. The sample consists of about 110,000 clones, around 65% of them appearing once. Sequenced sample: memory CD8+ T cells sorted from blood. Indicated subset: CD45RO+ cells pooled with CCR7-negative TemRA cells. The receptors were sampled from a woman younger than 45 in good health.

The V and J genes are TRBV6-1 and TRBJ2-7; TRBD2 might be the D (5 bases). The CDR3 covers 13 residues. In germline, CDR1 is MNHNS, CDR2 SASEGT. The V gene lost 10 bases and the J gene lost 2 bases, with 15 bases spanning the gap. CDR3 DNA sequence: TGTGCCATACTTTCCGGGGATGCCTACGAGCAGTACTTC. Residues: CAILSGDAYEQYF.

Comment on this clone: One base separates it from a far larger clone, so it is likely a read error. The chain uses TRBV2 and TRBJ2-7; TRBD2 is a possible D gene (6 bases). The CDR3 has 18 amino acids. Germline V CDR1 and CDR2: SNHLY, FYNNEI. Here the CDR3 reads CVSSGGSTDSSFIYEQYF. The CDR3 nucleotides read TGTGTCAGCAGTGGAGGGTCTACCGACAGTAGCTTCATCTACGAGCAGTACTTC.

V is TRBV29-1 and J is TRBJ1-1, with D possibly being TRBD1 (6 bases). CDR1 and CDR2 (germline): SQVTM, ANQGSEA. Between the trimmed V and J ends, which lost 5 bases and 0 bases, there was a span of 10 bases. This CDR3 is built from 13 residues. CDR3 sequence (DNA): TGCAGCGTTCCTAGGACAGTGAACACTGAAGCTTTCTTT. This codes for CSVPRTVNTEAFF. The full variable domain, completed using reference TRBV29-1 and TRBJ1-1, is SAVISQKPSRDICQRGTSLTIQCQVDSQVTMMFWYRQQPGQSLTLIATANQGSEATYESGFVIDKFPISRPNLTFSTLTVSNMSPEDSSIYLCSVPRTVNTEAFFGQGTRLTVV.

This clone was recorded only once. The CDR3 loop is CASSLWTSGRFEQYF. As DNA, the CDR3 is TGTGCCAGCAGTTTATGGACTAGCGGGAGGTTCGAGCAGTACTTC. The chain employs TRBV28 and TRBJ2-7; 13 bases map to TRBD2. The CDR3 length is 15 residues. V lost 0 bases to trimming and J lost 6 bases; unmatched junction nucleotides: 2. The V gene's germline CDR1 is MDHEN and CDR2 SYDVKM.

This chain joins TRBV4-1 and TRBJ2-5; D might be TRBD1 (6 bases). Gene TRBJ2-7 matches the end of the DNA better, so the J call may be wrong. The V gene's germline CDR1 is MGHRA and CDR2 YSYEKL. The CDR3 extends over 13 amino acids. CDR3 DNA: TGCGCCAGCAGCCGGACAGAAACCTACGAGCAGTACTTC. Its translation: CASSRTETYEQYF.

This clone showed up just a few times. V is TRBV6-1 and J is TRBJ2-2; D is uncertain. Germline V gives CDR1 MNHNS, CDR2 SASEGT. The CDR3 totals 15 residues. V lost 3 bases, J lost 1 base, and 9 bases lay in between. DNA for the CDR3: TGTGCCAGCAGTGAGCTATTGGAGAACACCGGGGAGCTGTTTTTT. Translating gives CASSELLENTGELFF.

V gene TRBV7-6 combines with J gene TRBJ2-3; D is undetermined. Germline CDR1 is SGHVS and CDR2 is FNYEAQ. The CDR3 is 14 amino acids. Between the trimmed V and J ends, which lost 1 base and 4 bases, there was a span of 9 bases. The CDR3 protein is CASSLGNIADTQYF. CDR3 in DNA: TGTGCCAGCAGCTTAGGGAATATCGCAGATACGCAGTATTTT.

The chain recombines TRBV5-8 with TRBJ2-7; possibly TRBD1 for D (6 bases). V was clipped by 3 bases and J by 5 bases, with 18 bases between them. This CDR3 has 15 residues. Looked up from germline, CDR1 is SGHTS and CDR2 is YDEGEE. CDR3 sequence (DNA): TGTGCCAGCAGCTACCTCGGCAGGGGTTTCAACGAGCAGTACTTC. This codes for CASSYLGRGFNEQYF.

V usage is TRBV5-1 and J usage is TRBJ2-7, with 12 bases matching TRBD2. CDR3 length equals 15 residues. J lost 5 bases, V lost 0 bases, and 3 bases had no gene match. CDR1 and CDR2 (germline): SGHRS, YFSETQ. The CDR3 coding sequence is TGCGCCAGCAGCTTGGGACTAGCGGGAGTGGACGAGCAGTACTTC. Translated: CASSLGLAGVDEQYF.

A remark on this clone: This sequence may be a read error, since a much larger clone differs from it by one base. Here the CDR3 reads CASSVDPAGAGNTIYF. CDR3 bases: TGTGCCAGCAGCGTAGATCCGGCGGGGGCTGGAAACACCATATATTTT. The rearrangement uses TRBV9 and TRBJ1-3, with a weak D call TRBD1 (5 bases). This CDR3 is built from 16 residues. The V gene's germline CDR1 is SGDLS and CDR2 YYNGEE. V lost 0 bases and J 2 bases, leaving 12 bases between the germline ends.

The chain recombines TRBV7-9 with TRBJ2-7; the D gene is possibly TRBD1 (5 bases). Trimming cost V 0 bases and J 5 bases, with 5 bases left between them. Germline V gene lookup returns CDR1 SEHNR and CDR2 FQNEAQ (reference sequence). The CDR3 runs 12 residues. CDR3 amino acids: CASSLAGDEQYF. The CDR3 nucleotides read TGTGCCAGCAGCTTAGCAGGGGACGAGCAGTACTTC.

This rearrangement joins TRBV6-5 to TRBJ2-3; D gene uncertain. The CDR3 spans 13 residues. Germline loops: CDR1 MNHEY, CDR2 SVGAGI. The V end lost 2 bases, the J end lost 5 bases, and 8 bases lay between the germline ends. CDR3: CASSYVTGDTQYF. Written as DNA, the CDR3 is TGTGCCAGCAGTTACGTTACGGGAGATACGCAGTATTTT.

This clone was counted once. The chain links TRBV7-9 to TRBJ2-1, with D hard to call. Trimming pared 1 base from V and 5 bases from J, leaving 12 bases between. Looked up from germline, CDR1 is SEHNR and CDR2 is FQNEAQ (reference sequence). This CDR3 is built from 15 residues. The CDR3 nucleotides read TGTGCCAGCAGCTTAGTTGAGTCGTCCCACAATGAGCAGTTCTTC. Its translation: CASSLVESSHNEQFF.

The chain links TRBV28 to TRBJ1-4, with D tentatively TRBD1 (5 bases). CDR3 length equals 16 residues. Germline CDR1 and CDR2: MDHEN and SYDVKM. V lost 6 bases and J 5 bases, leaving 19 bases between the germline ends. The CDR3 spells CASRRGAEDENEKLFF. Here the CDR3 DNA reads TGTGCCAGCAGAAGGGGAGCGGAAGATGAGAATGAAAAACTGTTTTTT. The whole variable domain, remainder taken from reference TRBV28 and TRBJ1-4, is DVKVTQSSRYLVKRTGEKVFLECVQDMDHENMFWYRQDPGLGLRLIYFSYDVKMKEKGDIPEGYSVSREKKERFSLILESASTNQTSMYLCASRRGAEDENEKLFFGSGTQLSVL.

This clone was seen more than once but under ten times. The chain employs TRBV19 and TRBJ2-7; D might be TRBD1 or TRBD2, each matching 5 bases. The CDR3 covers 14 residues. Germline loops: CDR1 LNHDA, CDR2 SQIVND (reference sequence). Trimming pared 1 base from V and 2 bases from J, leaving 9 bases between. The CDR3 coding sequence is TGTGCCAGTAGTATAGGTCCGGGGCCCTACGAGCAGTACTTC. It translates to CASSIGPGPYEQYF.

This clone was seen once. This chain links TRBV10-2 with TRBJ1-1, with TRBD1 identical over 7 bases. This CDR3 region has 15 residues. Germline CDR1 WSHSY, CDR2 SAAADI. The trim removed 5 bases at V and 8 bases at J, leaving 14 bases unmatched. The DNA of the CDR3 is TGCGCCAGCAGTCTCCACCAAACAGGGGCGAGGGAAGCTTTCTTT. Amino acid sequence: CASSLHQTGAREAFF.

The CDR3 loop is CASSEETAYNSPLHF. The CDR3 DNA reads TGTGCCAGCAGTGAAGAGACAGCTTATAATTCACCCCTCCACTTT. The chain couples TRBV2 to TRBJ1-6, with a weak D call TRBD1 (5 bases). Trimming removed 1 base at V and 4 bases at J, with 8 bases between. Germline V gene data show CDR1 as SNHLY and CDR2 as FYNNEI. CDR3 size: 15 residues.

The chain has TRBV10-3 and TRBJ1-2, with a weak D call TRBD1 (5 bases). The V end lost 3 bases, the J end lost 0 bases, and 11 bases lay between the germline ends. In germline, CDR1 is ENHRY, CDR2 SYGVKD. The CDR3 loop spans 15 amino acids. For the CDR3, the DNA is TGTGCCATCAGTGAAGCAGGGCGGGCTAACTATGGCTACACCTTC. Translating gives CAISEAGRANYGYTF.

Here the CDR3 DNA reads TGCGCCAGCAGCTTGGGGGACCTGAACACTGAAGCTTTCTTT. The encoded protein is CASSLGDLNTEAFF. The chain uses TRBV5-1 and TRBJ1-1, with D possibly matching TRBD1 (5 bases). The CDR3 sequence is 14 residues long. Germline lookup yields CDR1 SGHRS and CDR2 YFSETQ. The V and J ends lost 0 bases and 0 bases respectively, with 6 bases between them.

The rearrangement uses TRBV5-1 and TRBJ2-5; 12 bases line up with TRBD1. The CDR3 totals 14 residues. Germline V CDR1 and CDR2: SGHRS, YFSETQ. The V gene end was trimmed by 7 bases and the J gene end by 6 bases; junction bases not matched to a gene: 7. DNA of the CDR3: TGCGCCAGCTACGAAGGGACAGGGGGCCAGACCCAGTACTTC. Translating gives CASYEGTGGQTQYF.

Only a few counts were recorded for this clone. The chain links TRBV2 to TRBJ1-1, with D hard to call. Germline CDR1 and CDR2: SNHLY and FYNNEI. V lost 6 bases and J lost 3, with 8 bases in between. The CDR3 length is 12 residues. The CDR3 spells CASSAWDTEAFF. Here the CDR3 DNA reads TGTGCCAGCAGCGCCTGGGACACTGAAGCTTTCTTT.

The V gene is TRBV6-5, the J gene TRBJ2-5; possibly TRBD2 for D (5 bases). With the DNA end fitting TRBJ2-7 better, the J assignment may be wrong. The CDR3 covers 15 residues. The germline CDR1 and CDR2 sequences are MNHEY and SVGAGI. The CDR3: CASSWAGGSSYEQYF. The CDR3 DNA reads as TGTGCCAGCAGTTGGGCGGGTGGGAGCTCCTACGAGCAGTACTTC.

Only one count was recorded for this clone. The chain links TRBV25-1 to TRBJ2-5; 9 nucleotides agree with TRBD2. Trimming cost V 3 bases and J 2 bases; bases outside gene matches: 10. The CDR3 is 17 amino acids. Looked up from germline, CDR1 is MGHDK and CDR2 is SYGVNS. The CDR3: CASSDGVVAGVQETQYF. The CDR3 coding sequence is TGTGCCAGCAGTGACGGGGTCGTAGCGGGAGTACAAGAGACCCAGTACTTC.

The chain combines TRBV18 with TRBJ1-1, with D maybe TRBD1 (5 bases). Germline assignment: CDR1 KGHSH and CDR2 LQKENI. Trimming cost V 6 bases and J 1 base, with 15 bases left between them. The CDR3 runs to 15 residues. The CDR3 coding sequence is TGTGCCAGCTCCCTCAGGGATGGAGCGAACACTGAAGCTTTCTTT. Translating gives CASSLRDGANTEAFF.

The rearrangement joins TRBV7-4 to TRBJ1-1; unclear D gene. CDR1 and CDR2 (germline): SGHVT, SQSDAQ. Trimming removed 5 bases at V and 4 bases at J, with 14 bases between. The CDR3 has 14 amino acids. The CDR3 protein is CASSTNGSPTEAFF. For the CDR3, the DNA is TGTGCCAGCAGCACGAACGGATCACCCACTGAAGCTTTCTTT. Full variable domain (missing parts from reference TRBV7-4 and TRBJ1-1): GAGVSQSPRYKVAKRGRDVALRCDSISGHVTLYWYRQTLGQGSEVLTYSQSDAQRDKSGRPSGRFSAERPERSVSTLKIQRTEQGDSAVYLCASSTNGSPTEAFFGQGTRLTVV.